Listed here is a single T cell receptor (beta chain). There are 11 residues in the CDR3. V was trimmed by 5 bases and J by 8 bases, leaving 9 bases between them. From germline, CDR1 is PRHDT and CDR2 FYEKMQ (reference sequence). This entry belongs to a study of blood T cell repertoires in COVID-19. About the study: T cells, B-cell-depleted T cells, or PBMCs provided the cDNA or gDNA that served as material.

Original data processing: Nucleated cell number was recorded as an estimate derived from reference gene primer amplification. The protocol was immunoSEQ multiplex PCR, while the TCRdb copy is restricted to in-frame clones and leaves out a portion. Clone size and the V and J calls come from that table; the DNA yielded D and trimming. Of 650,000 to 800,000 clones listed, 85% to 90% are singletons. The sample taken for sequencing was peripheral blood. This sequence joins TRBV13 and TRBJ1-1; possibly TRBD1 for D (5 bases). This TCR was sampled from a woman aged 18-30 years with acute or convalescent COVID-19. As DNA, the CDR3 is TGTGCCAGCAGCGCTCGGGGGGAAGCTTTCTTT. This sequence encodes CASSARGEAFF.